What follows are 3 T cell receptor beta chains derived from one specimen sequenced in a study of molecular identifiers for immune sequencing clone quantification. TCRdb passed the PCR reads through MiXCR, listing each CDR3 protein once. The data show hundreds of thousands of distinct CDR3 sequences, with less than 30% seen just once and 0.6% to 0.9% held by the top ten. The sequenced material came from naive CD8+ T cells from blood, with Jurkat cell RNA spiked in. Noted subset: FACS-sorted CD8+CD4-CCR7+CD45RA+ naive T cells. All receptors derive from a human donor in good health. Some libraries in this study had Jurkat cell RNA spiked in.

This clonotype appeared once. A much larger clone is a single base away; this may be a read error. This sequence joins TRBV6-2 or TRBV6-3 and TRBJ1-5, with no clear D. Germline V gives CDR1 MNHEY, CDR2 SVGEGT. This CDR3 spans 12 amino acids. DNA for the CDR3: TGTGCCTGCAGCCAGGACCATCAGCCCCAGCATTTT. Translation gives CACSQDHQPQHF.

This clonotype showed up just a few times. V usage is TRBV2 and J usage is TRBJ2-3; D not resolved. Germline V gene sequence: CDR1 SNHLY, CDR2 FYNNEI. The CDR3 runs 14 residues. The germline V and J ends were trimmed by 10 bases and 4 bases, with 18 bases remaining between them. Here the CDR3 DNA reads TGTGCCACGGTCGATCCCGCACGGGCAGATACGCAGTATTTT. It codes for CATVDPARADTQYF. Filled out from reference TRBV2 and TRBJ2-3, the complete variable domain reads EPEVTQTPSHQVTQMGQEVILRCVPISNHLYFYWYRQILGQKVEFLVSFYNNEISEKSEIFDDQFSVERPDGSNFTLKIRSTKLEDSAMYFCATVDPARADTQYFGPGTRLTVL.

This clonotype was detected a few times. The chain uses TRBV12-3 or TRBV12-4 and TRBJ1-5, with 7 bases lining up with TRBD1. Trimming removed 3 bases from V and 2 bases from J; junction bases left unmatched: 4. CDR3 size: 15 residues. The CDR3 sequence is CASSLEGARNQPQHF. In DNA form, the CDR3 reads TGTGCCAGCAGTTTGGAGGGGGCGCGCAATCAGCCCCAGCATTTT.